The clone carrying this T cell receptor beta chain showed up many times. From 15-18 subjects, every sequencing run obtained over 170 million TCR-beta sequences. TCRdb passed the 5' RACE reads through MiXCR, listing each CDR3 protein once. The sample lists some 120,000 distinct CDR3 sequences, roughly 3.2% occurring once. This specimen belongs to a study of neurological immune-mediated disorders. The source of this sequence is a woman aged 30 to 39 with multiple sclerosis. Sequences were obtained from PBMCs.

In DNA, the CDR3 is TGTGCCAGCAGTTCGGTGGACAGGGACGAGCAGTACTTC. It yields the protein CASSSVDRDEQYF. The chain carries TRBV27 and TRBJ2-7, with 8 bases matching TRBD1. The CDR3 is 13 residues long. V was pared by 4 bases and J by 5 bases, with 4 bases of the junction left unmatched. Germline-derived CDR1 and CDR2 are MNHEY and SMNVEV (reference sequence).